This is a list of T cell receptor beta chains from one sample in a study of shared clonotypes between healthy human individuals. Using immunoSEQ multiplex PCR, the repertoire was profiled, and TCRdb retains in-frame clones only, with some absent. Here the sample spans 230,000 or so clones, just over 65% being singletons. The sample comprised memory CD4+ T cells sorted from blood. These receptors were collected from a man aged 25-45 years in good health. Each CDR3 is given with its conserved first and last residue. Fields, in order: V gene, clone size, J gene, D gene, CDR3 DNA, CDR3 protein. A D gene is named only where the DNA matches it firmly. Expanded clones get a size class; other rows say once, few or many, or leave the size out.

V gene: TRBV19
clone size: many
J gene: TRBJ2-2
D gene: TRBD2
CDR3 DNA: TGTGCCAGTAGACGGGGGAGGGCCCTCGGGGAGCTGTTTTTT
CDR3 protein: CASRRGRALGELFF

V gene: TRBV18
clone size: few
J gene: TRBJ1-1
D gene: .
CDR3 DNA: TGTGCCAGCTCACCACAGCGTGTTTCCGAAACTGAAGCTTTCTTT
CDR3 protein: CASSPQRVSETEAFF

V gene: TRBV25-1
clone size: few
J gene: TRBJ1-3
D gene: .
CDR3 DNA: TGTGCCAGCAGCAGGGAACCTGGAAACACCATATATTTT
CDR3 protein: CASSREPGNTIYF

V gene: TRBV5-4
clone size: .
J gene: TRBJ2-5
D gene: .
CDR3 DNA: TGTGCCAGCAGCTCAGTCAGGGGTAACGGGACCCAGTACTTC
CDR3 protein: CASSSVRGNGTQYF

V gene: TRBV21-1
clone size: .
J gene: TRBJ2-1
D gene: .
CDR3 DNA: TGTGCCAGATGTGAGTCTAGCGGGAGAAAGCAGTTCTTC
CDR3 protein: CARCESSGRKQFF

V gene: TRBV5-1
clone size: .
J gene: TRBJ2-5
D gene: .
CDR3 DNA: TGCGCCAGCAGCTGGCAGGGGGGCCAAGAGACCCAGTACTTC
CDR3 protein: CASSWQGGQETQYF

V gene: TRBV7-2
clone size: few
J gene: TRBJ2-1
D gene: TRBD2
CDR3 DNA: TGTGCCAGCAGCCGAGCGGGAGTAACCCCCAATGAGCAGTTCTTC
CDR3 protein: CASSRAGVTPNEQFF

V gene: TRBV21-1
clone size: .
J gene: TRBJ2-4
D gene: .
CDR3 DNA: TGTGCCAGCAGCAAAGGGGCAGGGTTAGCCAAAAACATTCAGTACTTC
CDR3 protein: CASSKGAGLAKNIQYF

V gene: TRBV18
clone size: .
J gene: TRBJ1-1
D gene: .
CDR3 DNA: TGTGCCAGCTCACCTGGACTAGTAGGGGGGGAAGCTTTCTTT
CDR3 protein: CASSPGLVGGEAFF

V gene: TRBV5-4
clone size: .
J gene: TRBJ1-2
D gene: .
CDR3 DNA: TGTGCCAGCAGCTTGATTCATCGCCGTAAAGGCTATGGCTACACCTTC
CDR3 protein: CASSLIHRRKGYGYTF

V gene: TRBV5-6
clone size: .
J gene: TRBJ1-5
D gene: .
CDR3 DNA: TGTGCCAGCAGCTGGGGGGGAATAGGCAATCAGCCCCAGCATTTT
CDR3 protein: CASSWGGIGNQPQHF

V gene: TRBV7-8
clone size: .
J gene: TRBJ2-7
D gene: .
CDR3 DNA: TGTGCCAGCAGCTCGGACTACTCCTACGAGCAGTACTTC
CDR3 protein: CASSSDYSYEQYF

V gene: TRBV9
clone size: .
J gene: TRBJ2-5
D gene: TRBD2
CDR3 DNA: TGTGCCAGCAGCGTCGGACTAGCGGGGGACATCGGACAAGAGACCCAGTACTTC
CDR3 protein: CASSVGLAGDIGQETQYF

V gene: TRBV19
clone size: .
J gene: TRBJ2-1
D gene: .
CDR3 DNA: TGTGCCAGTAGAGGACAGTACAATGAGCAGTTCTTC
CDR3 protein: CASRGQYNEQFF

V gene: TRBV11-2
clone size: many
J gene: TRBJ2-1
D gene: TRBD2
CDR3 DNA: TGTGCCAGCAGCCGAGCGGGAAAAGGACTTGGGCAGTTCTTC
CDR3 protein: CASSRAGKGLGQFF

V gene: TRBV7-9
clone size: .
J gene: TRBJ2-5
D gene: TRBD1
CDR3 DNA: TGTGCCAGCAGCACACGACAGGGGGCACCTATAATGGAGACCCAGTACTTC
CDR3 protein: CASSTRQGAPIMETQYF

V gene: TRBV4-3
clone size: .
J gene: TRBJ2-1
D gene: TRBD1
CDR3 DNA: TGCGCCAGCAGCCAAGTTCCCCCCGCCCCGGGACAGGTGAGCAATGAGCAGTTCTTC
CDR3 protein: CASSQVPPAPGQVSNEQFF

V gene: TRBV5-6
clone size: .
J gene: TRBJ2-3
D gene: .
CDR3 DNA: TGTGCCAGCAGCACGTCACGGAGGATTAGCACAGATACGCAGTATTTT
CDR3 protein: CASSTSRRISTDTQYF

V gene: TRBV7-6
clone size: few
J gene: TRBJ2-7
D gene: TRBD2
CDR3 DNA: TGTGCCAGCAGCTTACAAGCGGGAGTATTGGAGCAGTACTTC
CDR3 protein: CASSLQAGVLEQYF

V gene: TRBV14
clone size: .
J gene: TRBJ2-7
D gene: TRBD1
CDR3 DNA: TGTGCCAGCAGCCGGCGCAGGGGGAATCCCTACGAGCAGTACTTC
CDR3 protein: CASSRRRGNPYEQYF

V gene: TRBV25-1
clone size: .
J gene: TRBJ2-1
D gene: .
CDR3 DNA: TGTGCCAGCAGTGAGACGGGAGCGGGTGAGCAGTTCTTC
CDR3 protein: CASSETGAGEQFF

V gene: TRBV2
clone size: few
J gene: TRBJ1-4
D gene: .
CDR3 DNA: TGTGCCAGCAGGAAAGACAGGTTTCATGAAAAACTGTTTTTT
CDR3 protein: CASRKDRFHEKLFF

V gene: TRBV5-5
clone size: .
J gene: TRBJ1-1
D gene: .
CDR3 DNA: TGTGCCAGCAGCTTAGGGGTGGACACTGAAGCTTTCTTT
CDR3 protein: CASSLGVDTEAFF

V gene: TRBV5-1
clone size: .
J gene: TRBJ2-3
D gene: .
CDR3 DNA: TGCGCCAGCAGCTTGGGGGGCGGGGGCCGCACAGATACGCAGTATTTT
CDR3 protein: CASSLGGGGRTDTQYF

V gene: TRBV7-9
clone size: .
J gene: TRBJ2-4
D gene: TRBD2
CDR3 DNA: TGTGCCAGCAGCCCCAGGCGGGAGACGGACATTCAGTACTTC
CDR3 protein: CASSPRRETDIQYF

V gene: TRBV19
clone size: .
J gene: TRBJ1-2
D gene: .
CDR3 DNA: TGTGCCAGTAGTCCCCGAGGCAGGGGCGCCTATGGCTACACCTTC
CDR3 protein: CASSPRGRGAYGYTF

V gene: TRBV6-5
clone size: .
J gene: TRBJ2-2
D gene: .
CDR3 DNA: TGTGCCAGCAGTTACAAAACCGGGGAGCTGTTTTTT
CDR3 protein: CASSYKTGELFF

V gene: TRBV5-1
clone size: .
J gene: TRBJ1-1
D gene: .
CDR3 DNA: TGCGCCAGCAGCTTGTACGGCGGACTCTCGAACACTGAAGCTTTCTTT
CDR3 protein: CASSLYGGLSNTEAFF

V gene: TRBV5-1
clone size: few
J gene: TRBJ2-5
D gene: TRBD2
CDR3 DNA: TGCGCCAGCAGCTTGGGAACAGCGGGGGCAGGGATTCAAGAGACCCAGTACTTC
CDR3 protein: CASSLGTAGAGIQETQYF

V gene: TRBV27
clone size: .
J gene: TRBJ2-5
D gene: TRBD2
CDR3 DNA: TGTGCCAGCAGTTTCCTCTCGGCTAGCGGACAAGAGACCCAGTACTTC
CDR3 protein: CASSFLSASGQETQYF

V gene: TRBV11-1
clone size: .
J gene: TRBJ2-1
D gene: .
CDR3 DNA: TGTGCCAGCAGCGTTAGCGGAGGGAGCTCCTACAATGAGCAGTTCTTC
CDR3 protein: CASSVSGGSSYNEQFF

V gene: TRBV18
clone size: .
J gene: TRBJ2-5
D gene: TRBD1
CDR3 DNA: TGTGCCAGCTCACCTGGACAGGGGGAGACCCAGTACTTC
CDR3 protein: CASSPGQGETQYF

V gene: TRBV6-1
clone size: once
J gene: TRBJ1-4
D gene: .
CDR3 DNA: TGTGCCAGCAGTGAATTGTCCCGGACAGTTGGAAAACTGTTTTTT
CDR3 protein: CASSELSRTVGKLFF

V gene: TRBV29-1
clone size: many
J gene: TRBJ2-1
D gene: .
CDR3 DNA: TGCAGCGTTTGGTACAATGAGCAGTTCTTC
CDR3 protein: CSVWYNEQFF

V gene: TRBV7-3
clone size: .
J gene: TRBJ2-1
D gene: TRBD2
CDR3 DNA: TGTGCCAGCAGCATCAGCGGGGGTTACTACAATGAGCAGTTCTTC
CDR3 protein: CASSISGGYYNEQFF

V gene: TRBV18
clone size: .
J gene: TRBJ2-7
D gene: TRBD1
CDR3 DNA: TGTGCCAGCTCACCATCACAGGGGGCTGACGAGCAGTACTTC
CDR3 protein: CASSPSQGADEQYF

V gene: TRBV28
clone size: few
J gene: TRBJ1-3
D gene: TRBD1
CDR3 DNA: TGTGCCAGCAGTTCCCGGGACAGGGGGCGGAAAGGCTCTGGAAACACCATATATTTT
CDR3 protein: CASSSRDRGRKGSGNTIYF

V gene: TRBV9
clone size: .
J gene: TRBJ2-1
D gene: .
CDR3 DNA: TGTGCCAGCAGTGCCAGGTCCTCCTACAATGAGCAGTTCTTC
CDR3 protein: CASSARSSYNEQFF

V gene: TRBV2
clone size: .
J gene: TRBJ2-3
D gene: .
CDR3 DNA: TGTGCCAGCAGATTGACAGTCCACACAGATACGCAGTATTTT
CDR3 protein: CASRLTVHTDTQYF

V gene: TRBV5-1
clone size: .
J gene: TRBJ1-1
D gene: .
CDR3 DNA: TGCGCCAGCAGCTTTTACGACAGTTCGACTGAAGCTTTCTTT
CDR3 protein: CASSFYDSSTEAFF

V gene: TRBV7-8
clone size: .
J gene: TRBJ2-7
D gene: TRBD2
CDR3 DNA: TGTGCCAGCAGCCGAGGACTAGCGGGAAGAAACGAGCAGTACTTC
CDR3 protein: CASSRGLAGRNEQYF